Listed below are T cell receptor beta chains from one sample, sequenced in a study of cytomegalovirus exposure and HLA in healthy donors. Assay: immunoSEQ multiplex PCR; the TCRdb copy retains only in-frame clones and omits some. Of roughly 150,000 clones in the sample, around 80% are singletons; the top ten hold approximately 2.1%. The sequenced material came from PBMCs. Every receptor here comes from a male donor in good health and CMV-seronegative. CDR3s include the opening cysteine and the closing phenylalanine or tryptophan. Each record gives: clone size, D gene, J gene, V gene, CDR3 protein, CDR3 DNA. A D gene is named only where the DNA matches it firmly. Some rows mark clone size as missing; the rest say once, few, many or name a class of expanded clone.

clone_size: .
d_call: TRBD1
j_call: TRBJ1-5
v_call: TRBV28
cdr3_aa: CASSLQLDRGLNQPQHF
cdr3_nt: TGTGCCAGCAGTTTACAACTCGACAGGGGTCTAAATCAGCCCCAGCATTTT

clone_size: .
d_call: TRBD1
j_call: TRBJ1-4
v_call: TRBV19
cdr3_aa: CASKTGQGEKLFF
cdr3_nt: TGTGCCAGTAAAACGGGACAGGGTGAAAAACTGTTTTTT

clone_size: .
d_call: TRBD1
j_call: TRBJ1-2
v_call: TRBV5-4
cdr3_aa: CASSLARTGGRNGYTF
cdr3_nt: TGTGCCAGCAGCTTGGCCCGGACAGGGGGCCGGAATGGCTACACCTTC

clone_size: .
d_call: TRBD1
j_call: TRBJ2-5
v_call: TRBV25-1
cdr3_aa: CASSLRQGQETQYF
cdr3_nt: TGTGCCAGCAGTCTCCGACAGGGACAAGAGACCCAGTACTTC

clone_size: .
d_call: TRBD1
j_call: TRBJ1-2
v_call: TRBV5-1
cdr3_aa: CASTDRVPPLDGYTF
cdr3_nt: TGCGCCAGCACCGACAGGGTCCCCCCGCTGGATGGCTACACCTTC

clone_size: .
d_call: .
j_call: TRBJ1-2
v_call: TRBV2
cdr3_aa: CASGLRGYTF
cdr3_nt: TGTGCCAGCGGGCTTCGGGGCTACACCTTC

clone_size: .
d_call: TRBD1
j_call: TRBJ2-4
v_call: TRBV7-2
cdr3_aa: CASSPRTGRLAKNIQYF
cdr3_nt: TGTGCCAGCAGCCCCCGGACAGGACGTCTAGCCAAAAACATTCAGTACTTC

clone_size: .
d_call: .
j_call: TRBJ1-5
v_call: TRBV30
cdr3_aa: CAWSVRIDGGDQPQHF
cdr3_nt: TGTGCCTGGAGTGTAAGAATTGATGGGGGGGATCAGCCCCAGCATTTT

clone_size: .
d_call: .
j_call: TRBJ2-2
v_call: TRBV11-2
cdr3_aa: CASSLTRGTGELFF
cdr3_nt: TGTGCCAGCAGCTTAACCAGGGGAACCGGGGAGCTGTTTTTT

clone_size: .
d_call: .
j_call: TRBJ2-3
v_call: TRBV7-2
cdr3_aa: CASSLGVPNTDTQYF
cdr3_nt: TGTGCCAGCAGTCTCGGGGTACCCAACACAGATACGCAGTATTTT

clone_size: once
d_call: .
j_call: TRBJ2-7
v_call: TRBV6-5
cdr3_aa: CASGSGSYEQYF
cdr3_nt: TGTGCCAGCGGCTCGGGGTCCTACGAGCAGTACTTC

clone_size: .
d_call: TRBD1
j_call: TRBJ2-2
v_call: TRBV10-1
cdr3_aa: CASASGQANTGELFF
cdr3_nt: TGCGCCAGCGCCTCTGGACAGGCAAACACCGGGGAGCTGTTTTTT

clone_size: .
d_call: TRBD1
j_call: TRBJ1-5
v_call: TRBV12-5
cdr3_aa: CASGPGGQGSEGPQHF
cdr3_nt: TGTGCTAGTGGTCCGGGCGGACAGGGTTCAGAAGGGCCCCAGCATTTT

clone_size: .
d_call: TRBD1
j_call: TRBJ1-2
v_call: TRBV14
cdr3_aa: CASSTGGGYGYTF
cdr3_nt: TGTGCCAGCAGCACAGGGGGAGGCTATGGCTACACCTTC

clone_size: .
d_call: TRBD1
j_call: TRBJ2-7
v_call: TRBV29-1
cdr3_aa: CSVDRGRNEQYF
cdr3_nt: TGCAGCGTAGACAGGGGGCGAAACGAGCAGTACTTC

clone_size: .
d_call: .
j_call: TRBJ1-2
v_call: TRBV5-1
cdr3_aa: CASSFGERGYTF
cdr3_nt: TGCGCCAGCAGCTTCGGGGAACGTGGCTACACCTTC

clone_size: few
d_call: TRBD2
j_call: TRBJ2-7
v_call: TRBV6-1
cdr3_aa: CASSEVGRASGGYEQYF
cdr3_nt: TGTGCCAGCAGTGAAGTGGGTCGAGCTAGCGGGGGCTACGAGCAGTACTTC

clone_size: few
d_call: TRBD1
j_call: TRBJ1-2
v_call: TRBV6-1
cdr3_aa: CASSGAGTGNQGYTF
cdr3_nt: TGTGCCAGCAGTGGCGCCGGGACAGGGAATCAGGGCTACACCTTC

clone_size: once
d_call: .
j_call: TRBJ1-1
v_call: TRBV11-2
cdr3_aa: CASSPGGVVAFF
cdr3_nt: TGTGCCAGCAGCCCTGGGGGGGTCGTCGCTTTCTTT

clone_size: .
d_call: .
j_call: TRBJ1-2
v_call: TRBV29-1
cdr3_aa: CSTTRDLQYGYTF
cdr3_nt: TGCAGCACCACGCGAGACTTACAATATGGCTACACCTTC

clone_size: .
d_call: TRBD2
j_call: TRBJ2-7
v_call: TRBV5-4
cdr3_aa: CASSLGGRGGGPFSYEQYF
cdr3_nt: TGTGCCAGCAGCTTGGGGGGTCGCGGCGGGGGGCCCTTCTCCTACGAGCAGTACTTC

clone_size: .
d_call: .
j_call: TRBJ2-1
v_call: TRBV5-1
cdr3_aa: CASSLGQGGYNEQFF
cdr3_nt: TGCGCCAGCAGCTTAGGGCAGGGCGGCTACAATGAGCAGTTCTTC

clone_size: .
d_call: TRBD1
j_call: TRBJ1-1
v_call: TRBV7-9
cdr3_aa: CASSLATGRNTEAFF
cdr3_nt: TGTGCCAGCAGCTTAGCGACAGGGAGGAACACTGAAGCTTTCTTT

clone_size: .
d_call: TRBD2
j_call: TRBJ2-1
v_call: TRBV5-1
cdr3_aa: CASSGSSGGSSYNEQFF
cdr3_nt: TGCGCCAGCAGCGGTAGTAGCGGGGGAAGCTCCTACAATGAGCAGTTCTTC

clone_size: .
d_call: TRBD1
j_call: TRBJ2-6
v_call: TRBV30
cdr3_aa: CAYSTGSSGANVLTF
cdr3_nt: TGTGCCTACTCGACAGGGAGCTCTGGGGCCAACGTCCTGACTTTC

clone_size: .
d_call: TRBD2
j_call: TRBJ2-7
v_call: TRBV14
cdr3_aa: CASSQGVLAGGTYEQYF
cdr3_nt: TGTGCCAGCAGCCAAGGTGTTCTAGCGGGGGGAACCTACGAGCAGTACTTC

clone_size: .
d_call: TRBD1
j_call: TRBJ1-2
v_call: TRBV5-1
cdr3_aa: CASSLNRGQGDGYTF
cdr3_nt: TGCGCCAGCAGCCTCAACCGGGGACAGGGGGATGGCTACACCTTC

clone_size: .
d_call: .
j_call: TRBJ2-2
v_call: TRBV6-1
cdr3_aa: CASSEAGGELFF
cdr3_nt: TGTGCCAGCAGTGAAGCCGGCGGGGAGCTGTTTTTT

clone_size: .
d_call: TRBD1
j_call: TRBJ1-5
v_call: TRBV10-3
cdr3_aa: CAISEQGYQPQHF
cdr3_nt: TGTGCCATCAGTGAACAGGGGTACCAGCCCCAGCATTTT

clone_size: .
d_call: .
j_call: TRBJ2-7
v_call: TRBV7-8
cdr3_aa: CASSLWGESYEQYF
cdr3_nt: TGTGCCAGCAGCTTATGGGGGGAATCCTACGAGCAGTACTTC

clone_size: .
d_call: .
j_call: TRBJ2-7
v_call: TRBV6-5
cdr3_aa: CASSYSSQGTYEQYF
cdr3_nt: TGTGCCAGCAGTTACTCGTCCCAGGGTACCTACGAGCAGTACTTC

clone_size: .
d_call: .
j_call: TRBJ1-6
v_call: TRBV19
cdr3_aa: CASSSFIFGEDSPLHF
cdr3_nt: TGTGCCAGTAGCAGTTTCATTTTCGGGGAGGATTCACCCCTCCACTTT

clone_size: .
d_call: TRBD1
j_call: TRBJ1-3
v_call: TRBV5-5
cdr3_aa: CASSEGQARNTIYF
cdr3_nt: TGTGCCAGCAGCGAGGGACAGGCTAGAAACACCATATATTTT

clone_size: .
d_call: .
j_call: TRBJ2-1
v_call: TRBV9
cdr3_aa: CASSVTGLPSYNEQFF
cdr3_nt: TGTGCCAGCAGCGTCACAGGGTTACCCTCCTACAATGAGCAGTTCTTC

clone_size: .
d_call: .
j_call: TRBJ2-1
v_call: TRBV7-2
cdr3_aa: CASSLGGGRFNEQFF
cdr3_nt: TGTGCCAGCAGCTTAGGGGGGGGCCGGTTCAATGAGCAGTTCTTC

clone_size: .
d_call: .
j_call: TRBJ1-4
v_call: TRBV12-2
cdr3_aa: CASRPTGTGGINEKLFF
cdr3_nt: TGTGCAAGTCGCCCGACCGGGACAGGGGGGATTAATGAAAAACTGTTTTTT

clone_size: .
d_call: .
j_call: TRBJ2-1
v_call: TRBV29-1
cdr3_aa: CSVEGGEYNEQFF
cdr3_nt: TGCAGCGTTGAAGGGGGAGAATACAATGAGCAGTTCTTC

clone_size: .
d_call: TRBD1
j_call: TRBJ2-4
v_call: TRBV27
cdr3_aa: CASSRDRNIQYF
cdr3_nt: TGTGCCAGCAGCCGGGACAGGAACATTCAGTACTTC

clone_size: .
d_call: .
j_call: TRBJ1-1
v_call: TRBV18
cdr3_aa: CASSPNRGNTEAFF
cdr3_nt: TGTGCCAGCTCCCCTAATCGGGGGAACACTGAAGCTTTCTTT

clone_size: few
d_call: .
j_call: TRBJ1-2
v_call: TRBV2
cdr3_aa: CASSEARVYGYTF
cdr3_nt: TGTGCCAGCAGTGAAGCCAGGGTATATGGCTACACCTTC

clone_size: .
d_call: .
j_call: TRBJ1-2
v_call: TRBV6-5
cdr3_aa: CASRPAGSYLGGYTF
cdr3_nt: TGTGCCAGCAGACCCGCGGGATCCTACCTTGGTGGCTACACCTTC